The 4 T cell receptor beta chains given below trace back to one sample, sequenced in a study of identical twins. In TCRdb, the 5' RACE reads were re-called with MiXCR into one record per CDR3 protein. The sample has approximately 1.8 million distinct CDR3 sequences, about 30% seen once. The specimen was cord blood. These receptor sequences come from a newborn girl in good health.

This clonotype was seen many times. The chain couples TRBV29-1 to TRBJ2-5; D might be TRBD2 (5 bases). Trimming cost V 5 bases and J 1 base, with 14 bases left between them. Germline V lookup: CDR1 SQVTM, CDR2 ANQGSEA. The CDR3 extends over 14 amino acids. CDR3 coding DNA: TGCAGCGTTCGGGATATAGAGCGCCAAGAGACCCAGTACTTC. This gives the protein CSVRDIERQETQYF.

This clonotype was seen ten or more times. The rearrangement uses TRBV6-6 and TRBJ2-7; D is unclear. V gave up 0 bases and J gave up 1 base, with 4 bases separating them. Germline V gene sequence: CDR1 MNHNY, CDR2 SVGAGI (reference sequence). The CDR3 spans 13 residues. CDR3 region: CASSYSYSYEQYF. CDR3 nucleotide sequence: TGTGCCAGCAGTTACTCCTATTCCTACGAGCAGTACTTC.

The gene calls are TRBV10-3 and TRBJ2-7; TRBD2 agrees at 10 bases. CDR3 length: 13 amino acids. Trimming cost V 10 bases and J 3 bases; bases outside gene matches: 6. CDR1 and CDR2 from the germline V gene are ENHRY and SYGVKD. CDR3 in DNA: TGTGCCACCACATCTAGCGGGAGCTACGAGCAGTACTTC. This sequence encodes CATTSSGSYEQYF.

The rearrangement uses TRBV18 and TRBJ2-3, with TRBD2 matching over 8 bases. This CDR3 is built from 18 residues. Germline assignment: CDR1 KGHSH and CDR2 LQKENI. V lost 3 bases, J lost 0 bases, and 11 bases stayed unmatched. The CDR3 DNA sequence: TGTGCCAGCTCACCCCGCATGGGTAGCGGGGCTAGCACAGATACGCAGTATTTT. Its protein is CASSPRMGSGASTDTQYF.